This TCR beta chain was observed in a study of T cells in Graves' hyperthyroidism and ophthalmopathy. Overall study: Peripheral blood sampling occurred at initial diagnosis, before any treatment. Study conclusions and caveats: Most clonotypes that expanded in the thyroid above 0.001 also showed up in blood. Ophthalmopathy got predicted by the model a median approximately 6 months before its onset.

This clonotype came up many times. Its cognate antigen is unknown. Amplified regions were TCR beta CDR3 sequences from RNA transcripts. With the HTBI primer set, the TCR CDR3 went through a first round of RT-PCR. TCRdb re-called the multiplex PCR reads with MiXCR, one entry per CDR3 protein. The repertoire holds 550,000 to 800,000 distinct CDR3 sequences, around a sixth seen once, with around 15% in the top ten. V lost 7 bases and J 0 bases, leaving 12 bases between the germline ends. The CDR3 contains 14 residues. The germline V gene encodes CDR1 MDHEN and CDR2 SYDVKM. Clinical symptoms, serum thyroxine, TRAb, thyroid ultrasound and orbital computed tomography informed diagnoses.

Sequenced: blood. The J gene is TRBJ1-1, the V gene TRBV28; no definite D call. The receptor was isolated from a man over 45 with Graves' hyperthyroidism. The CDR3 region is CASNSRDLNTEAFF. The CDR3 DNA follows: TGTGCCAGCAATTCTCGAGACTTGAACACTGAAGCTTTCTTT.